This TCR beta chain was recovered during a study of cytomegalovirus exposure and HLA in healthy donors. Whole-study context: Genotyping of roughly 400 donors showed that over 80% belonged to the Caucasian-associated ancestry cluster.

In this sample, this clone turned up once. Its antigen is not known. Other DNA variants within this sample encode the same CDR3. This CDR3 spans 14 amino acids. The germline V gene has CDR1 LGHNA and CDR2 YNFKEQ. With 4 bases removed from V and 7 bases from J, the gap between germline ends came to 13 bases. With 60 Vbeta and 13 Jbeta primers, the PCR was carried out. Assay used: immunoSEQ multiplex PCR; TCRdb lists only in-frame clones, some missing. The table includes about 160,000 clones, about 80% detected once. Study results and limitations: Immune exposure information available was restricted to CMV serostatus. Cytomegalovirus-associated TCR beta chains were listed, numbering 150 to 200.

V usage is TRBV4-2 and J usage is TRBJ1-4; D unresolved. The specimen sequenced was PBMCs. The clonotype originates from a man aged 40-55 years in good health and CMV-seropositive. CDR3 sequence reads: CASSREVGVEKLFF. The CDR3 region has the DNA TGTGCCAGCAGCCGGGAAGTGGGAGTTGAAAAACTGTTTTTT.